The table lists the clone carrying this T cell receptor beta chain with many counts. Each CDR3 protein gets one entry after TCRdb re-called the 5' RACE reads with MiXCR. Seen here are around 98,000 distinct CDR3 sequences, 17% observed once, and the top ten hold around 6.4%. This sample stems from a study of T cells of healthy individuals. Germline CDR1 reads SQVTM; CDR2 reads ANQGSEA. The CDR3 totals 13 residues. V was pared by 8 bases and J by 2 bases, with 15 bases between. The receptor comes from a human donor in good health. The gene calls are TRBV29-1 and TRBJ1-1, with D uncertain. The CDR3, as DNA: TGCAGCACCCGGGGTATTTCTAACACTGAAGCTTTCTTT. Its translation: CSTRGISNTEAFF. Full variable domain (missing parts from reference TRBV29-1 and TRBJ1-1): SAVISQKPSRDICQRGTSLTIQCQVDSQVTMMFWYRQQPGQSLTLIATANQGSEATYESGFVIDKFPISRPNLTFSTLTVSNMSPEDSSIYLCSTRGISNTEAFFGQGTRLTVV.